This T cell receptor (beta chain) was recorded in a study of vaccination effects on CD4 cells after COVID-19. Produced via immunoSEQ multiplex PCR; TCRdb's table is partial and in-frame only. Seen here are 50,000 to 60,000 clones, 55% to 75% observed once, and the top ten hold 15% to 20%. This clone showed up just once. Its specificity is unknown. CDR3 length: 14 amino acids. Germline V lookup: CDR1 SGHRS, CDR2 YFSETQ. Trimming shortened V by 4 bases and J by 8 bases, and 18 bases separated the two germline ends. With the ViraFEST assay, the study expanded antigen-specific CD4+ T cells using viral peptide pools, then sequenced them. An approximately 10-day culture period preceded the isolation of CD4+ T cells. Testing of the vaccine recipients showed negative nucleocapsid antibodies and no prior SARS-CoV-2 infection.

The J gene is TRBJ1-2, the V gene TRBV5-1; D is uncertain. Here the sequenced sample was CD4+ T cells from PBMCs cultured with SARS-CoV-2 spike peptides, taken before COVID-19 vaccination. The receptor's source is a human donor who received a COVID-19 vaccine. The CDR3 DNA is TGCGCCAGCAGCACTCAGTCCGACGACGGCGGCTACACCTTC. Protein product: CASSTQSDDGGYTF.